The 27 T cell receptor beta chains presented below share a single source sample, sequenced in a study of shared clonotypes between healthy human individuals. The assay was immunoSEQ multiplex PCR, and TCRdb's table has in-frame clones only and misses some. The sample has 2,500,000 or so clones, about 90% seen once. Input material: naive CD4+ T cells from PBMCs. Subset of the sample: CD45RA+ positively selected. The receptors shown here come from a man between 18 and 29 years old in good health. Some clones in this sample may be carry-over from other donors' samples.

This chain joins TRBV29-1 and TRBJ2-3, with 12 bases identical to TRBD2. CDR1 and CDR2 (germline): SQVTM, ANQGSEA. The CDR3 length is 16 residues. V was clipped by 5 bases and J by 0 bases; unmatched bases: 6. The CDR3: CSVPTSGSGSTDTQYF. CDR3 nucleotide sequence: TGCAGCGTTCCGACTAGCGGGAGTGGGAGCACAGATACGCAGTATTTT.

The chain joins TRBV5-1 to TRBJ2-3, with 9 bases matching TRBD1. The CDR3 is made up of 15 amino acids. Germline loops: CDR1 SGHRS, CDR2 YFSETQ. After removal of 0 bases from V and 5 bases from J, the junction contained 4 bases not matched to a gene. In DNA form, the CDR3 reads TGCGCCAGCAGCTTGGGGACAGGGGCGAAAGATACGCAGTATTTT. Residues: CASSLGTGAKDTQYF.

V gene TRBV21-1 combines with J gene TRBJ2-7; TRBD1, the table's D call, lacks a check against the DNA. TRBV21-1 constitutes a pseudogene. The CDR3 covers 14 residues. The CDR3 coding sequence is TGTGCCGGGGACGAGACAGGGGGCTTATACGAGCAGTACTTC. The encoded protein is CAGDETGGLYEQYF.

This clone was counted a single time. The chain employs TRBV7-9 and TRBJ1-2, with no clear D. CDR1 is SEHNR and CDR2 is FQNEAQ in the germline V gene (reference sequence). Trimming pared 6 bases from V and 7 bases from J, leaving 9 bases between. There are 11 residues in the CDR3. CDR3 sequence: CASSYRGGYTF. The CDR3 DNA is TGTGCCAGCAGTTACCGGGGTGGCTACACCTTC.

This chain joins TRBV5-6 and TRBJ2-2; 8 bases align to TRBD1. Germline lookup yields CDR1 SGHDT and CDR2 YYEEEE. Trimming took 4 bases from V and 5 from J; bases not matched to a gene: 10. The CDR3 loop spans 16 amino acids. The DNA for the CDR3 is TGTGCCAGCAGCCGACGGACAGGGTGGGGAACCGGGGAGCTGTTTTTT. It encodes CASSRRTGWGTGELFF.

The gene calls are TRBV10-2 and TRBJ2-3; D is uncertain. V was pared by 7 bases and J by 6 bases, with 8 bases between. The length of the CDR3 is 11 residues. Germline CDR1 WSHSY, CDR2 SAAADI. In DNA, the CDR3 is TGCGCCAGCACTCGCTGGGATACGCAGTATTTT. Its translation is CASTRWDTQYF.

This chain joins TRBV2 and TRBJ1-4; 10 bases map to TRBD1. Germline trimming cut 6 bases from V and 7 bases from J; bases unmatched to any gene: 5. Germline CDR1 is SNHLY and CDR2 is FYNNEI. This CDR3 spans 14 amino acids. CDR3 protein: CASRRGQGTEKLFF. DNA for the CDR3: TGTGCCAGCAGGAGGGGACAGGGGACTGAAAAACTGTTTTTT. Full variable domain (remainder filled in from reference TRBV2 and TRBJ1-4): EPEVTQTPSHQVTQMGQEVILRCVPISNHLYFYWYRQILGQKVEFLVSFYNNEISEKSEIFDDQFSVERPDGSNFTLKIRSTKLEDSAMYFCASRRGQGTEKLFFGSGTQLSVL.

This chain links TRBV7-3 with TRBJ2-2; D ambiguous. Germline V lookup: CDR1 SGHTA, CDR2 FQGTGA. V lost 1 base, J lost 4 bases, and 13 bases lay in between. CDR3 length equals 16 residues. As DNA, the CDR3 is TGTGCCAGCAGCTTAATGGGCAGTAGAGCCACCGGGGAGCTGTTTTTT. It specifies CASSLMGSRATGELFF.

The chain couples TRBV5-4 to TRBJ1-1; TRBD1 agrees at 8 bases. CDR1 is SGHNT and CDR2 is YYREEE in the germline V gene (reference sequence). V was pared by 1 base and J by 5 bases, with 4 bases of the junction left unmatched. The CDR3 spans 14 residues. The CDR3 coding sequence is TGTGCCAGCAGCTTGACCTGGGACAGGACTGAAGCTTTCTTT. Residues: CASSLTWDRTEAFF.

The V gene is TRBV19, the J gene TRBJ2-5, with 15 positions matching TRBD2. Per germline, CDR1 LNHDA and CDR2 SQIVND (reference sequence). The CDR3 has 15 residues. V lost 5 bases and J lost 4; bases outside the gene matches: 2. The CDR3 sequence is CASSVGLAGGETQYF. CDR3 nucleotide sequence: TGTGCCAGTAGTGTGGGACTAGCGGGGGGAGAGACCCAGTACTTC.

The gene calls are TRBV6-1 and TRBJ2-7; the D gene is possibly TRBD2 (5 bases). This CDR3 region has 13 residues. V was pared by 10 bases and J by 2 bases, with 15 bases between. The V gene's germline CDR1 is MNHNS and CDR2 SASEGT. The CDR3 region has the DNA TGTGCCACCATCCCCCCCGGGACCTACGAGCAGTACTTC. Translating gives CATIPPGTYEQYF.

The J gene is TRBJ2-3, the V gene TRBV18; TRBD1 agrees at 10 bases. The germline V gene encodes CDR1 KGHSH and CDR2 LQKENI. V gave up 3 bases and J gave up 4 bases; unmatched junction bases: 16. CDR3 length: 19 residues. This CDR3 is CASSPPDRDRGLVPDTQYF. In DNA form, the CDR3 reads TGTGCCAGCTCACCCCCAGACCGGGACAGGGGTTTGGTTCCAGATACGCAGTATTTT.

V and J are TRBV7-3 and TRBJ2-1; perhaps D is TRBD1 or TRBD2 (7 bases each). CDR1 is SGHTA, CDR2 FQGTGA, per germline. V was trimmed by 3 bases and J by 13 bases, leaving 16 bases between them. The CDR3 sequence is 13 residues long. The CDR3 sequence is CASSFTSGTVQFF. CDR3 nucleotides: TGTGCCAGCAGCTTCACCAGCGGGACAGTTCAGTTCTTC. Based on the CDR3 plus reference TRBV7-3 and TRBJ2-1, the full variable domain is GAGVSQTPSNKVTEKGKYVELRCDPISGHTALYWYRQSLGQGPEFLIYFQGTGAADDSGLPNDRFFAVRPEGSVSTLKIQRTERGDSAVYLCASSFTSGTVQFFGPGTRLTVL.

A single count supports this clone. The CDR3 nucleotides read TGTGCCAGCAGTTACAACCGGGACAGGGGGCAAGAAGCTTTCTTT. Its protein is CASSYNRDRGQEAFF. The chain carries TRBV6-6 and TRBJ1-1, with 12 bases aligning to TRBD1. Trimming removed 2 bases from V and 8 bases from J; junction bases left unmatched: 6. CDR1 is MNHNY and CDR2 is SVGAGI in the germline V gene (reference sequence). There are 15 residues in the CDR3.

The rearrangement joins TRBV2 to TRBJ2-5; the D call may be TRBD1 or TRBD2 (6 bases each). The germline CDR1 and CDR2 sequences are SNHLY and FYNNEI. V was pared by 8 bases and J by 5 bases, with 18 bases between. This CDR3 has 14 amino acids. The CDR3 sequence: CASSKGRGLETQYF. The CDR3, as DNA: TGTGCCAGCTCTAAAGGACGGGGGCTGGAGACCCAGTACTTC.

The chain carries TRBV25-1 and TRBJ1-5; no clear D. The CDR3 spans 15 residues. Trimming took off 6 bases at V and 0 bases at J, with 12 bases between the two ends. Germline V gene sequence: CDR1 MGHDK, CDR2 SYGVNS. The CDR3 reads CASRRNRDSNQPQHF. The DNA for the CDR3 is TGTGCCAGCAGACGCAACAGAGATAGCAATCAGCCCCAGCATTTT.

J is TRBJ2-5 and V is TRBV28; D is uncertain. Germline V gene sequence: CDR1 MDHEN, CDR2 SYDVKM. CDR3 length equals 13 residues. V was cut by 6 bases and J by 1 base, with 9 bases left in between. CDR3: CASSQVIQETQYF. The CDR3 DNA is TGTGCCAGCAGCCAAGTAATCCAAGAGACCCAGTACTTC.

The chain uses TRBV9 and TRBJ2-2; D remains unclear. V lost 4 bases to trimming and J lost 4 bases, with 17 bases between them. CDR1 is SGDLS, CDR2 YYNGEE, per germline. The CDR3 is 16 amino acids. The CDR3: CASSRLLGDGTGELFF. CDR3 nucleotide sequence: TGTGCCAGCAGCCGACTGCTGGGCGACGGCACCGGGGAGCTGTTTTTT.

On this clone: Other DNA variants within this sample encode the same CDR3. This rearrangement joins TRBV7-2 to TRBJ2-5; a possible D gene is TRBD2 (5 bases). The CDR3 covers 13 residues. V was shortened by 5 bases and J by 5 bases, with 12 bases between the two germline ends. Germline loops: CDR1 SGHTA, CDR2 FQGNSA. CDR3 coding DNA: TGTGCCAGCAGCCCCCGGACTGGGGAGACCCAGTACTTC. Protein sequence: CASSPRTGETQYF.

The chain links TRBV10-3 to TRBJ2-5; 7 nucleotides agree with TRBD1. Germline CDR1 is ENHRY and CDR2 is SYGVKD. The CDR3 totals 14 residues. The J segment lost 3 bases and the V segment lost 6 bases, leaving 7 bases of the junction unmatched. CDR3 sequence (DNA): TGTGCCATCAGCGACCAAGGACAGGAAGAGACCCAGTACTTC. Translating it yields CAISDQGQEETQYF.

The chain recombines TRBV25-1 with TRBJ1-2; 7 bases line up with TRBD1. Germline V gene lookup returns CDR1 MGHDK and CDR2 SYGVNS. The length of the CDR3 is 13 residues. V trimming: 10 bases; J trimming: 2 bases; junction bases outside the gene matches: 7. The CDR3 here is CANRGQPNYGYTF. The CDR3 bases are TGTGCCAACCGGGGACAGCCGAACTATGGCTACACCTTC.

The V gene is TRBV13, the J gene TRBJ2-7, with 9 bases matching TRBD1. The ends lost 2 bases at V and 8 bases at J; junction bases unmatched: 7. Germline V CDR1 and CDR2: PRHDT, FYEKMQ (reference sequence). The CDR3 runs to 14 residues. The CDR3 DNA follows: TGTGCCAGCAGCTTAAGCGGGACAGGGTTTCAGCAGTACTTC. This encodes CASSLSGTGFQQYF.

This chain uses TRBV10-3 with TRBJ2-2, with unresolved D. This CDR3 is built from 16 residues. Germline CDR1 reads ENHRY; CDR2 reads SYGVKD. Trimming cost V 2 bases and J 4 bases, with 14 bases left between them. The CDR3 protein is CAISEDVGSGTGELFF. The DNA of the CDR3 is TGTGCCATCAGTGAGGACGTAGGATCGGGCACCGGGGAGCTGTTTTTT.

The CDR3: CASSPWTSGQETQYF. The CDR3 region has the DNA TGTGCCAGCTCACCTTGGACTAGCGGACAAGAGACCCAGTACTTC. V gene TRBV18 combines with J gene TRBJ2-5, with 10 bases that match TRBD2. This CDR3 spans 15 amino acids. V shed 3 bases, J shed 2 bases, and the junction held 3 bases outside the gene matches. Germline CDR1 and CDR2: KGHSH and LQKENI.

The CDR3: CASSLTGRPYEQYF. The CDR3 DNA sequence: TGTGCCAGCAGTTTGACCGGCAGGCCCTACGAGCAGTACTTC. J is TRBJ2-7 and V is TRBV27; D is uncertain. The CDR3 is 14 residues long. The V end lost 3 bases, the J end lost 2 bases, and 11 bases lay between the germline ends. Germline V gives CDR1 MNHEY, CDR2 SMNVEV (reference sequence).

V and J are TRBV19 and TRBJ2-6; 9 bases line up with TRBD1. CDR3 length: 15 amino acids. In germline, CDR1 is LNHDA, CDR2 SQIVND (reference sequence). J lost 0 bases, V lost 8 bases, and 2 bases had no gene match. The CDR3 loop reads CASQQGASGANVLTF. In DNA form, the CDR3 reads TGTGCCAGTCAACAGGGGGCCTCTGGGGCCAACGTCCTGACTTTC.

The V call is TRBV2, the J call TRBJ2-7; D is unresolved. This CDR3 has 14 residues. Germline V gene lookup returns CDR1 SNHLY and CDR2 FYNNEI. Between the trimmed V and J ends, which lost 7 bases and 0 bases, there was a span of 13 bases. CDR3 DNA sequence: TGTGCCAGCACCCCAACCGGGCACTCCTACGAGCAGTACTTC. It is translated as CASTPTGHSYEQYF.